The 17 T cell receptor beta chains below were found in one sample sequenced in a study of blood T cells in healthy people across ages. A sample-barcoded 5' primer and a J-beta primer mix were used in a second PCR of about 7 to 12 cycles. MiXCR was run by TCRdb on the 5' RACE reads, yielding one entry per CDR3 protein. The table shows about 730,000 distinct CDR3 sequences, with approximately 39% occurring only once. The material sequenced was blood. All receptors derive from a woman aged 60-75 years in good health.

This rearrangement joins TRBV6-5 to TRBJ1-1, with a possible D match to TRBD1 (5 bases). The CDR3 is 17 amino acids. In germline, CDR1 is MNHEY, CDR2 SVGAGI. V lost 0 bases to trimming and J lost 7 bases, with 21 bases between them. The CDR3: CASSYSPGAGGAIEAFF. The CDR3 DNA sequence: TGTGCCAGCAGTTACTCGCCCGGGGCCGGGGGAGCAATTGAAGCTTTCTTT.

The genes are TRBV5-1 and TRBJ2-5, with 8 bases identical to TRBD1. The germline V gene has CDR1 SGHRS and CDR2 YFSETQ. The CDR3 is 13 residues long. The ends lost 5 bases at V and 13 bases at J; junction bases unmatched: 13. Here the CDR3 reads CASRLQGANEPYF. For the CDR3, the DNA is TGCGCCAGCAGACTTCAGGGGGCCAACGAGCCGTACTTC.

As for this clonotype: With a much larger clone just one base away, this may be a read error. The chain has TRBV5-1 and TRBJ1-1; D may be TRBD1 (5 bases). Germline-derived CDR1 and CDR2 are SGHRS and YFSETQ. The CDR3 has 14 amino acids. The CDR3 protein is CASSLDRLNTKAFF. CDR3 bases: TGCGCCAGCAGCTTGGACAGGTTGAACACTAAAGCTTTCTTT.

The V gene is TRBV20-1, the J gene TRBJ2-2; D perhaps matches TRBD2 (5 bases). V was pared by 5 bases and J by 0 bases, with 10 bases between. The CDR3 runs to 14 residues. CDR1 is DFQATT and CDR2 is SNEGSKA in the germline V gene (reference sequence). The DNA for the CDR3 is TGCAGTGCTGCCCCGGGGTCGAACACCGGGGAGCTGTTTTTT. It is translated as CSAAPGSNTGELFF.

In its sample, this clonotype was seen a few times. The chain couples TRBV12-3 or TRBV12-4 to TRBJ1-6; D is undetermined. CDR3 length equals 13 residues. The V and J ends lost 2 bases and 6 bases respectively, with 5 bases between them. CDR3 loop: CASSLQPNSPLHF. The CDR3, as DNA: TGTGCCAGCAGTTTACAACCTAATTCACCCCTCCACTTT.

This chain uses TRBV6-6 with TRBJ1-1, with D hard to call. Germline V gene sequence: CDR1 MNHNY, CDR2 SVGAGI (reference sequence). This CDR3 contains 13 residues. The V and J ends lost 6 bases and 7 bases respectively, with 15 bases between them. The CDR3 spells CASSALGRGEAFF. The CDR3 nucleotides are TGTGCCAGCAGCGCCCTTGGACGCGGTGAAGCTTTCTTT.

About this clonotype: This may come from a read error, since a much larger clone is one base off. The V call is TRBV9, the J call TRBJ2-4; maybe TRBD2 (5 bases). Germline V gives CDR1 SGDLS, CDR2 YYNGEE. This CDR3 spans 12 amino acids. Deletions cut 2 bases from V and 13 bases from J, with 13 bases between. As DNA, the CDR3 is TGTGCCAGCAGCGTCCCGATGGGCGGGCAGTACTTC. Its translation is CASSVPMGGQYF.

This chain uses TRBV14 with TRBJ2-3, with 7 bases fitting TRBD1. The germline V gene encodes CDR1 SGHDN and CDR2 FVKESK. The CDR3 has 13 amino acids. The V and J ends lost 8 bases and 2 bases, in that order; junction bases with no gene match: 4. The CDR3 nucleotides are TGTGCCAGCCGGACAGGTCACACAGATACGCAGTATTTT. This codes for CASRTGHTDTQYF. Supplemented by reference TRBV14 and TRBJ2-3, the full variable domain reads EAGVTQFPSHSVIEKGQTVTLRCDPISGHDNLYWYRRVMGKEIKFLLHFVKESKQDESGMPNNRFLAERTGGTYSTLKVQPAELEDSGVYFCASRTGHTDTQYFGPGTRLTVL.

This chain joins TRBV10-1 and TRBJ1-1; D unresolved. Trimming took off 6 bases at V and 4 bases at J, with 12 bases between the two ends. The CDR3 length is 13 residues. Per germline, CDR1 WNHNN and CDR2 SYGVQD (reference sequence). The DNA for the CDR3 is TGCGCCAGCAGCCTCGGACCTCCCACTGAAGCTTTCTTT. Translated, it gives CASSLGPPTEAFF.

CDR3 loop: CASSSVSQGYEQYF. The CDR3 DNA reads TGTGCCAGCAGCTCGGTTTCACAGGGCTACGAGCAGTACTTC. The chain combines TRBV11-2 with TRBJ2-7; D may be TRBD1 (6 bases). Germline V gene lookup returns CDR1 SGHAT and CDR2 FQNNGV. Trimming shortened V by 4 bases and J by 3 bases, and 13 bases separated the two germline ends. This CDR3 contains 14 residues.

On this clonotype: At one boundary the junction diverges from the germline segment, which might be a read error. The chain has TRBV12-3 or TRBV12-4 and TRBJ2-3, with TRBD2 matching over 10 bases. The CDR3 spans 15 residues. The CDR3 region has the DNA TGTGCCAGCAGGAAGTCAGCGGGGGGGACAGATACGGAGTATTTT. This encodes CASRKSAGGTDTEYF.

This clonotype has a handful of counts. The rearrangement uses TRBV5-1 and TRBJ2-1; the D is unclear. V lost 2 bases and J 3 bases, leaving 12 bases between the germline ends. The CDR3 runs to 15 residues. Germline values: CDR1 SGHRS, CDR2 YFSETQ. The CDR3 sequence is CASSFAPVDYNEQFF. CDR3 DNA: TGCGCCAGCAGCTTCGCCCCCGTGGACTACAATGAGCAGTTCTTC. The full variable domain, in which reference TRBV5-1 and TRBJ2-1 provide the parts outside the CDR3, is KAGVTQTPRYLIKTRGQQVTLSCSPISGHRSVSWYQQTPGQGLQFLFEYFSETQRNKGNFPGRFSGRQFSNSRSEMNVSTLELGDSALYLCASSFAPVDYNEQFFGPGTRLTVL.

The chain links TRBV7-2 to TRBJ2-2; 8 positions match TRBD2. Germline V gene lookup returns CDR1 SGHTA and CDR2 FQGNSA. V gave up 5 bases and J gave up 7 bases; unmatched junction bases: 12. CDR3 size: 16 residues. CDR3 protein: CASSPGLAFGGGELFF. The CDR3 DNA follows: TGTGCCAGCAGCCCCGGACTAGCTTTCGGGGGCGGGGAGCTGTTTTTT.

This chain joins TRBV24-1 and TRBJ1-1; tentatively, D is TRBD1 (6 bases). Trimming removed 4 bases at V and 1 base at J, with 12 bases between. The CDR3 totals 15 residues. Germline loops: CDR1 KGHDR, CDR2 SFDVKD. CDR3 DNA sequence: TGTGCCACCAGTGACACAAGGGGGGGGAACACTGAAGCTTTCTTT. Translating it yields CATSDTRGGNTEAFF.

This clonotype has a handful of counts. V usage is TRBV7-2 and J usage is TRBJ2-7, with D uncertain. Germline CDR1 is SGHTA and CDR2 is FQGNSA. Trimming pared 1 base from V and 2 bases from J, leaving 12 bases between. The CDR3 runs to 15 residues. This chain's CDR3 is CASSLVVGPTYEQYF. CDR3 bases: TGTGCCAGCAGCTTAGTCGTAGGCCCCACCTACGAGCAGTACTTC.

The sample holds many counts of this clonotype. The rearrangement links TRBV7-2 to TRBJ2-5, with 10 bases that match TRBD2. CDR3 size: 14 residues. Unmatched junction bases numbered 4, after V lost 8 bases and J lost 1 base. Germline lookup yields CDR1 SGHTA and CDR2 FQGNSA. The CDR3 loop is CASALAGVQETQYF. The CDR3 DNA sequence: TGTGCCAGCGCCCTAGCGGGAGTCCAAGAGACCCAGTACTTC.

This clonotype was seen a handful of times. The chain is built from TRBV20-1 and TRBJ2-7; D is possibly TRBD2 (7 bases). Germline CDR1 and CDR2: DFQATT and SNEGSKA (reference sequence). The CDR3 is made up of 12 amino acids. Trimming took off 6 bases at V and 10 bases at J, with 19 bases between the two ends. The CDR3 region is CSANGGGGLQYF. The CDR3 DNA follows: TGCAGTGCCAATGGAGGGGGGGGCCTACAGTACTTC.